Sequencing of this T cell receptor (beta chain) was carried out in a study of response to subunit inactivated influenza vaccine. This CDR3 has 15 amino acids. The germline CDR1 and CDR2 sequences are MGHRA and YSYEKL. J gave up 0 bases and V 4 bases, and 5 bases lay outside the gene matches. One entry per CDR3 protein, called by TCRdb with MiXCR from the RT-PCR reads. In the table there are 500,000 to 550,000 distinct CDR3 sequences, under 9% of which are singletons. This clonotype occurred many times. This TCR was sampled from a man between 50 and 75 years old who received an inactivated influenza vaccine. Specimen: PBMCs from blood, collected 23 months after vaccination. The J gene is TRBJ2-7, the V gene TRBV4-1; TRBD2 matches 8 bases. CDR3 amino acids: CASSLSGGPSYEQYF. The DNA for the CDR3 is TGCGCCAGCAGCCTAAGCGGGGGTCCCTCCTACGAGCAGTACTTC.